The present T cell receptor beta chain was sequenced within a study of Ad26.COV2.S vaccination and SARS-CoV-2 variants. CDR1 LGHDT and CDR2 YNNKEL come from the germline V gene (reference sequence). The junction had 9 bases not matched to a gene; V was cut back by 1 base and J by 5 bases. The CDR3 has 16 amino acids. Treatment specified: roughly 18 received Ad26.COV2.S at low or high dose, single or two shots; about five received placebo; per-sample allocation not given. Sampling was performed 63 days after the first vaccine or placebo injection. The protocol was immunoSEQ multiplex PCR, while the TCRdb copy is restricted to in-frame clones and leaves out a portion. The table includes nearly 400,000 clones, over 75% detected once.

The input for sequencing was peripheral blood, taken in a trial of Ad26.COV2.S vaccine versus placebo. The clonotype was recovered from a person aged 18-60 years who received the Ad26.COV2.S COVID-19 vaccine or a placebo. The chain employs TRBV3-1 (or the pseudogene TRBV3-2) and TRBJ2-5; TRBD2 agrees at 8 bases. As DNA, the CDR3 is TGTGCCAGCAGCCAAGGCCTAGGAGCGGGAGTGGAGACCCAGTACTTC. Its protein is CASSQGLGAGVETQYF.